This TCR beta chain was profiled in a study of T cells in Graves' hyperthyroidism and ophthalmopathy. TCR beta CDR3 region amplification was performed from RNA transcripts. When the TCR CDR3 underwent first-round RT-PCR, the HTBI primer set was used. TCRdb re-derived calls from the multiplex PCR reads in MiXCR, one entry per CDR3 protein. Of roughly 300,000 distinct CDR3 sequences listed, less than 30% are singletons. This clonotype has a count of ten or more. The TCR originated in a man aged 40-50 years with Graves' hyperthyroidism that later progressed to Graves' ophthalmopathy. Sequencing input: blood.

The CDR3 loop reads CASSLASANTGELFF. CDR3 bases: TGTGCCAGCAGCTTAGCGTCCGCGAACACCGGGGAGCTGTTTTTT. The J gene is TRBJ2-2, the V gene TRBV7-8, with D unresolved. Trimming shortened V by 0 bases and J by 0 bases, and 5 bases separated the two germline ends. The germline gives CDR1 SGHVS, CDR2 FQNEAQ. The CDR3 is made up of 15 amino acids.